This record looks at one T cell receptor beta chain sequence and its context. The antigen is undetermined. The entry originates in a study of Ad26.COV2.S vaccination and SARS-CoV-2 variants. This CDR3 has 15 residues. The germline V gene encodes CDR1 MGHRA and CDR2 YSYEKL. V lost 0 bases and J 5 bases, leaving 13 bases between the germline ends. Indicated treatment: about 20 received Ad26.COV2.S at low or high dose, single or two shots; roughly 5 received placebo; per-sample allocation not given. Specimens were obtained on day 63 following the first vaccine or placebo injection. The study, taken as a whole, reports: Using TCR breadth and depth analyses may have led to underestimated total T cell responses.

Repertoires were generated with immunoSEQ multiplex PCR, while TCRdb's copy carries only in-frame clones and drops some. The table has hundreds of thousands of clones, 89% seen once. The genes are TRBV4-1 and TRBJ2-5, with D possibly matching TRBD1 (5 bases). The receptor's source is a person aged 18-65 years who received the Ad26.COV2.S COVID-19 vaccine or a placebo. The material sequenced was peripheral blood, taken in a trial of Ad26.COV2.S vaccine versus placebo. The CDR3 DNA follows: TGCGCCAGCAGCCAAGATGCAGGGCCAAGGGAGACCCAGTACTTC. It codes for CASSQDAGPRETQYF.